The 10 T cell receptor beta chains presented below share a single source sample, sequenced in a study of T cell clusters in autoimmune cytopenias. Multiplex touch-down PCR amplified TRB using TRB-A and TRB-B pools in one tube. TCRdb processed the multiplex PCR reads again and assigns one entry to each CDR3 protein, with no DNA. The repertoire shows about 2,000 distinct CDR3 sequences; the top ten hold 25% to 30%. TRB amplification used 250 ng of peripheral blood genomic DNA. The sample comprised peripheral blood. The receptors were gathered from a human donor with an autoimmune cytopenia or autoimmune hepatitis (not recorded which).

This sequence joins TRBV5-1 and TRBJ1-2; absent DNA, TCRdb's TRBD1 call cannot be checked. The CDR3 length is 14 residues. Germline V gives CDR1 SGHRS, CDR2 YFSETQ. The CDR3 protein is CASSYQGQGDGYTF.

Considering frequency, this clonotype is medium-sized. The V gene is TRBV19, the J gene TRBJ1-5; the D call from TCRdb, TRBD1, cannot be confirmed without DNA. The CDR3 is 15 residues long. Germline V CDR1 and CDR2: LNHDA, SQIVND (reference sequence). CDR3 loop: CASSQGTGLNQPQHF.

This clonotype registers medium-sized by frequency. V gene TRBV30 combines with J gene TRBJ2-7; the TRBD1 assignment by TCRdb is unverifiable without DNA. This CDR3 contains 16 residues. CDR1 GTSNPN and CDR2 SVGIG come from the germline V gene (reference sequence). The CDR3 is CAWSVPNRWGDYEQYF.

Measured by frequency, this clonotype is medium-sized. The chain combines TRBV12-3 or TRBV12-4 with TRBJ1-1. CDR3 length: 16 residues. The CDR3 here is CASSFMGGGTNTEAFF.

This clonotype is called medium-sized based on its frequency. This rearrangement joins TRBV5-6 to TRBJ2-7. The CDR3 sequence is 13 residues long. Per germline, CDR1 SGHDT and CDR2 YYEEEE. The CDR3 sequence: CASSLTPSIEQYF.

This clonotype counts as medium-sized by frequency. The chain employs TRBV15 and TRBJ1-5; TCRdb's D call of TRBD1 is untestable without DNA. Germline loops: CDR1 LNHNV, CDR2 YYDKDF (reference sequence). The CDR3 loop spans 15 amino acids. CDR3 loop: CATSADRAPYQPQHF.

By frequency, this clonotype registers large. The rearrangement links TRBV11-1 to TRBJ2-5. CDR3 length: 15 residues. Per germline, CDR1 SGHAT and CDR2 FQDESV (reference sequence). CDR3 protein: CASSHKERYLETQYF. Using reference TRBV11-1 and TRBJ2-5 for the parts outside the CDR3, the full variable domain is EAEVAQSPRYKITEKSQAVAFWCDPISGHATLYWYRQILGQGPELLVQFQDESVVDDSQLPKDRFSAERLKGVDSTLKIQPAELGDSAMYLCASSHKERYLETQYFGPGTRLLVL.

Measured by frequency, this clonotype is medium-sized. CDR3 sequence: CASSSPGLGGAETQYF. The chain recombines TRBV27 with TRBJ2-5; checking the TCRdb D call of TRBD2 is not possible without DNA. The germline CDR1 and CDR2 sequences are MNHEY and SMNVEV (reference sequence). The CDR3 covers 16 residues.

This clonotype is identified as medium-sized from frequency. The genes are TRBV6-2 or TRBV6-3 and TRBJ1-1; TCRdb's D call of TRBD1 is untestable without DNA. CDR1 is MNHEY, CDR2 SVGEGT, per germline. The CDR3 has 13 residues. The chain's CDR3 is CASSTRRGGEAFF.

The rearrangement links TRBV9 to TRBJ1-2. The CDR3 has 16 residues. Germline V lookup: CDR1 SGDLS, CDR2 YYNGEE. This chain's CDR3 is CASSRIGEVNYYGYTF.